This passage covers 20 T cell receptor beta chains from one sample sequenced in a study of blood T cell repertoires in COVID-19. The data were produced by immunoSEQ multiplex PCR, yet TCRdb's version contains in-frame clones alone and is incomplete. The table has approximately 120,000 clones, approximately 83% seen once. The sequencing sample was made of peripheral blood. These TCRs come from an older man with active or convalescent COVID-19.

This sequence joins TRBV6-4 and TRBJ1-5; D gene ambiguous. Looked up from germline, CDR1 is MRHNA and CDR2 is SNTAGT. The CDR3 has 10 amino acids. V was clipped by 5 bases and J by 11 bases, with 7 bases between them. Here the CDR3 reads CASSPEAQHF. CDR3 DNA: TGTGCCAGCAGTCCCGAGGCCCAGCATTTT.

The CDR3 region is CASSVDWKGDTEAFF. The CDR3 DNA is TGTGCCAGCAGCGTTGACTGGAAGGGAGACACTGAAGCTTTCTTT. The chain carries TRBV6-5 and TRBJ1-1; D remains ambiguous. This CDR3 region has 15 residues. The V gene's germline CDR1 is MNHEY and CDR2 SVGAGI. The ends were cut back, 6 bases at V and 3 bases at J, with 17 bases in the middle.

The chain combines TRBV30 with TRBJ2-2; D uncertain. The germline V gene encodes CDR1 GTSNPN and CDR2 SVGIG (reference sequence). CDR3 length: 14 amino acids. Trimming left V 3 bases short and J 1 base short, with 9 bases between. The CDR3 reads CAWRRKRNTGELFF. CDR3 DNA sequence: TGTGCCTGGAGGCGGAAGAGGAACACCGGGGAGCTGTTTTTT. Full variable domain (missing parts from reference TRBV30 and TRBJ2-2): SQTIHQWPATLVQPVGSPLSLECTVEGTSNPNLYWYRQAAGRGLQLLFYSVGIGQISSEVPQNLSASRPQDRQFILSSKKLLLSDSGFYLCAWRRKRNTGELFFGEGSRLTVL.

The V call is TRBV4-2, the J call TRBJ2-3; TRBD1 is a possible D gene (7 bases). The V gene lost 4 bases and the J gene lost 4 bases, with 21 bases spanning the gap. Per germline, CDR1 LGHNA and CDR2 YNFKEQ. The CDR3 has 17 residues. CDR3 in DNA: TGTGCCAGCAGCCCCAGGGGGTGGGGGGAGTCGTCAGATACGCAGTATTTT. Its protein product is CASSPRGWGESSDTQYF.

The V gene is TRBV7-3, the J gene TRBJ1-6; TRBD1 might be the D (5 bases). V lost 5 bases and J 9 bases, leaving 11 bases between the germline ends. The germline CDR1 and CDR2 sequences are SGHTA and FQGTGA. The CDR3 covers 13 residues. The CDR3 nucleotides are TGTGCCAGCAGCCCCCGAAGGGGTTCACCCCTCCACTTT. It is translated as CASSPRRGSPLHF.

V usage is TRBV5-6 and J usage is TRBJ1-2; 9 bases fit TRBD1. This CDR3 has 13 amino acids. The germline V gene encodes CDR1 SGHDT and CDR2 YYEEEE. V lost 4 bases, J lost 6 bases, and 4 bases stayed unmatched. CDR3 coding DNA: TGTGCCAGCAGCGATACAGGGGGCAATGGCTACACCTTC. Translated: CASSDTGGNGYTF.

The table lists this clone with a few counts. The chain links TRBV6-1 to TRBJ1-5; TRBD1 aligns across 7 bases. V dropped 2 bases and J dropped 1; count of bases not matched to a gene: 5. The CDR3 is made up of 16 amino acids. CDR1 is MNHNS and CDR2 is SASEGT in the germline V gene. CDR3 region: CASSELGGQSNQPQHF. The CDR3 bases are TGTGCCAGCAGTGAATTAGGGGGACAGAGCAATCAGCCCCAGCATTTT.

The chain has TRBV11-2 and TRBJ2-2; D is possibly TRBD2 (6 bases). Germline assignment: CDR1 SGHAT and CDR2 FQNNGV. Trimming removed 6 bases from V and 5 bases from J, with 13 bases in between. The CDR3 is 14 residues long. CDR3 in DNA: TGTGCCAGCAGTTCCGTACGGGGGACCGGGGAGCTGTTTTTT. Amino acid sequence: CASSSVRGTGELFF.

The CDR3 sequence is CASSPEGSSYNEQFF. The CDR3 DNA is TGTGCCAGCAGTCCGGAGGGGAGCTCCTACAATGAGCAGTTCTTC. The chain carries TRBV5-4 and TRBJ2-1; D possibly corresponds to TRBD2 (6 bases). Trimming left V 5 bases short and J 0 bases short, with 12 bases between. There are 15 residues in the CDR3. Germline assignment: CDR1 SGHNT and CDR2 YYREEE (reference sequence).

CDR3 bases: TGTGCCAGCAGCCAAGAACGACAGCTTGGCTACACCTTC. Encoded protein: CASSQERQLGYTF. This chain uses TRBV4-2 with TRBJ1-2, with D possibly being TRBD1 (5 bases). With 0 bases removed from V and 7 bases from J, the gap between germline ends came to 9 bases. This CDR3 spans 13 amino acids. Germline V gene sequence: CDR1 LGHNA, CDR2 YNFKEQ.

CDR3 sequence: CASSLVQSWSTDTQYF. The CDR3 nucleotides read TGTGCCAGCAGCTTGGTGCAGTCCTGGAGCACAGATACGCAGTATTTT. The chain joins TRBV5-5 to TRBJ2-3; D not resolved. Germline values: CDR1 SGHKS, CDR2 YYEKEE (reference sequence). The length of the CDR3 is 16 residues. Trimming left V 0 bases short and J 0 bases short, with 11 bases between.

V and J are TRBV2 and TRBJ1-2; tentative D call: TRBD1 (6 bases). The CDR3 is 13 amino acids. Trimming stripped 6 bases from V and 4 bases from J, with 12 bases between. Germline V CDR1 and CDR2: SNHLY, FYNNEI. CDR3 amino acids: CASSQDRSYGYTF. CDR3 coding DNA: TGTGCCAGCAGCCAAGACAGGTCCTATGGCTACACCTTC.

V and J are TRBV4-2 and TRBJ1-2; TRBD1 might be the D (6 bases). The CDR3 is 15 amino acids. Trimming cost V 0 bases and J 6 bases, with 14 bases left between them. Per germline, CDR1 LGHNA and CDR2 YNFKEQ. The CDR3 reads CASSQDPGTTHGYTF. DNA for the CDR3: TGTGCCAGCAGCCAAGATCCAGGGACAACCCATGGCTACACCTTC.

The genes are TRBV5-4 and TRBJ2-4; TRBD1 agrees at 7 bases. Germline V CDR1 and CDR2: SGHNT, YYREEE (reference sequence). V shed 4 bases, J shed 0 bases, and the junction held 7 bases outside the gene matches. The CDR3 is made up of 16 amino acids. The CDR3, as DNA: TGTGCCAGCAGCATCAGCAGGGGGATAGCCAAAAACATTCAGTACTTC. Translating gives CASSISRGIAKNIQYF.

The chain is built from TRBV7-2 and TRBJ2-7; TRBD1 matches at 7 bases. The CDR3 loop spans 19 amino acids. V was pared by 3 bases and J by 0 bases, with 17 bases of the junction left unmatched. The germline V gene encodes CDR1 SGHTA and CDR2 FQGNSA. CDR3 sequence: CASSLHRGQPSRSSYEQYF. CDR3 DNA: TGTGCCAGCAGCTTGCATAGGGGACAGCCATCAAGGAGCTCCTACGAGCAGTACTTC.

This clone was seen only once. The V gene is TRBV7-2, the J gene TRBJ2-1; 8 nucleotides line up with TRBD2. Trimming at V came to 3 bases and at J to 5 bases, leaving 12 bases not matched to a gene. Germline-derived CDR1 and CDR2 are SGHTA and FQGNSA. The CDR3 is 17 residues long. CDR3 DNA sequence: TGTGCCAGCAGCTTTAATCGGGCGGGAGGATTGAACAATGAGCAGTTCTTC. This gives the protein CASSFNRAGGLNNEQFF.

V and J are TRBV5-1 and TRBJ2-1; tentatively, D is TRBD2 (5 bases). V dropped 0 bases and J dropped 4 bases, with 14 bases sitting between them. The CDR3 loop spans 16 amino acids. Germline V gene sequence: CDR1 SGHRS, CDR2 YFSETQ. CDR3 DNA sequence: TGCGCCAGCAGCTTGGGATCGGGATTGCAATACAATGAGCAGTTCTTC. It is translated as CASSLGSGLQYNEQFF.

The genes are TRBV19 and TRBJ2-5, with 9 bases matching TRBD2. The CDR3 is made up of 16 amino acids. The junction had 7 bases not matched to a gene; V was cut back by 1 base and J by 4 bases. Germline-derived CDR1 and CDR2 are LNHDA and SQIVND (reference sequence). The CDR3 nucleotides read TGTGCCAGTAGTATAGTTGGTAGCGGGGGTGGAGAGACCCAGTACTTC. This encodes CASSIVGSGGGETQYF. Variable domain in full (rest from reference TRBV19 and TRBJ2-5): DGGITQSPKYLFRKEGQNVTLSCEQNLNHDAMYWYRQDPGQGLRLIYYSQIVNDFQKGDIAEGYSVSREKKESFPLTVTSAQKNPTAFYLCASSIVGSGGGETQYFGPGTRLLVL.

This rearrangement joins TRBV27 to TRBJ2-7, with TRBD1 identical over 11 bases. Germline V gene sequence: CDR1 MNHEY, CDR2 SMNVEV (reference sequence). The CDR3 is 15 amino acids. The V segment lost 5 bases and the J segment 3 bases; nucleotides outside the gene matches: 6. The CDR3 reads CASSPTGTGGYEQYF. The DNA for the CDR3 is TGTGCCAGCAGTCCGACCGGGACAGGGGGCTACGAGCAGTACTTC.

The rearrangement joins TRBV6-6 to TRBJ1-2, with a tentative D call TRBD1 (6 bases). Trimming took 8 bases from V and 4 from J, leaving 17 bases between them. CDR3 length: 14 amino acids. Germline CDR1 is MNHNY and CDR2 is SVGAGI (reference sequence). CDR3 DNA: TGTGCCAGCCAACCCGCAGGGGCCGGCTATGGCTACACCTTC. As protein: CASQPAGAGYGYTF.